This TCR beta chain appears in the sequencing data of a study of blood T cell repertoires in COVID-19. Sequenced by immunoSEQ multiplex PCR; TCRdb stores in-frame clones only, minus some. The sample lists around 390,000 clones; around nine tenths were seen once. V was trimmed by 6 bases and J by 4 bases, leaving 9 bases between them. This CDR3 region has 12 residues. The V gene's germline CDR1 is MDHEN and CDR2 SYDVKM. The sequence was collected from a woman between 45 and 65 years old who had recovered from COVID-19. The V call is TRBV28, the J call TRBJ1-2; a possible D gene is TRBD1 (5 bases). Sequences were obtained from PBMCs or T cells enriched from blood (not recorded which). The CDR3 protein is CASSPDSYGYTF. The CDR3 DNA is TGTGCCAGCAGCCCAGACAGCTATGGCTACACCTTC.